This record looks at one TCR beta chain sequence and its context. Antigen: not known. CDR1 and CDR2 from the germline V gene are MNHNS and SASEGT. The V gene end was trimmed by 5 bases and the J gene end by 1 base; junction bases not matched to a gene: 5. The CDR3 is made up of 14 amino acids. These data come from a study of OX40 agonist ivuxolimab in advanced cancers. Overall study findings and caveats: Also showing low normalized T-cell clonal expansion were some of the nonresponders. At 0.1 to 3.0 mg/kg and by week 6, clonal expansion occurred in CD4+ and CD8+ blood T cells.

The method was immunoSEQ multiplex PCR; TCRdb's version includes in-frame clones alone and lacks a portion of them. The sample carries roughly 69,000 clones, 75% to 95% recorded once. This chain joins TRBV6-1 and TRBJ2-7; 7 nucleotides match TRBD1. This TCR was recovered from an adult with an advanced solid tumor such as melanoma, head and neck, liver or kidney cancer. The specimen comprised CD4+ or CD8+ T cells sorted from blood, sampled in a trial of the OX40 agonist ivuxolimab. CDR3 sequence reads: CASSPDRVSYEQYF. The CDR3 nucleotides are TGTGCCAGCAGTCCAGACAGGGTTTCCTACGAGCAGTACTTC.